This is a list of T cell receptor beta chains from one sample in a study of T cell repertoires in breast cancer. TCRdb re-derived calls from the emulsion pairing reads in MiXCR, one entry per CDR3 protein. The sample records some 37,000 distinct CDR3 sequences, 45% being singletons. The sample consisted of CD8+ T cells. The receptors come from a pool of human donors with breast cancer or a healthy control (not recorded which). Each CDR3 is given with its conserved first and last residue. D genes are given only for firm matches. The size field is filled for only some rows; it gives once, few, many or a size class.

D: TRBD2; V: TRBV20-1; size: -; J: TRBJ2-3; CDR3: CSATREAGGPTQYF; DNA: TGCAGTGCCACTAGAGAAGCGGGAGGCCCTACGCAGTATTTT
D: -; V: TRBV27; size: -; J: TRBJ2-6; CDR3: CASRPSGGTITF; DNA: TGTGCCAGCAGGCCCTCTGGAGGGACCATCACTTTC
D: -; V: TRBV4-2; size: -; J: TRBJ1-5; CDR3: CASSRQGIGSQPQHF; DNA: TGTGCCAGCAGCCGGCAGGGAATAGGATCTCAGCCCCAGCATTTT
D: -; V: TRBV6-1; size: -; J: TRBJ1-2; CDR3: CASSRLPKTGNLRISYGYTF; DNA: TGTGCCAGCAGCCGACTCCCGAAGACAGGAAACCTCCGCATCTCCTATGGCTACACCTTC
D: -; V: TRBV6-1; size: many; J: TRBJ2-7; CDR3: CASSGWETYEQYF; DNA: TGTGCCAGCAGTGGTTGGGAAACCTACGAGCAGTACTTC
D: TRBD1; V: TRBV2; size: few; J: TRBJ1-1; CDR3: CASKSQGGSAGAFF; DNA: TGTGCCAGCAAAAGTCAGGGGGGCAGCGCTGGGGCTTTCTTT
D: TRBD1; V: TRBV7-3; size: -; J: TRBJ2-1; CDR3: CASSFSLDRGSEQFF; DNA: TGTGCCAGCAGCTTTTCCCTCGACAGGGGGAGTGAGCAGTTCTTC
D: -; V: TRBV20-1; size: -; J: TRBJ2-1; CDR3: CSASGRSGTSYNEQFF; DNA: TGCAGTGCTAGTGGTCGGTCCGGGACCTCCTACAATGAGCAGTTCTTC
D: -; V: TRBV27; size: many; J: TRBJ1-6; CDR3: CASSSAGALNSPLHF; DNA: TGTGCCAGCAGTTCCGCGGGGGCCCTTAATTCACCCCTCCACTTT
D: TRBD1; V: TRBV4-1; size: -; J: TRBJ1-1; CDR3: CASSHKGATEAFF; DNA: TGCGCCAGCAGCCATAAGGGGGCCACTGAAGCTTTCTTT
D: -; V: TRBV29-1; size: -; J: TRBJ2-5; CDR3: CSVEDGVIQETQYF; DNA: TGCAGCGTTGAAGATGGCGTAATCCAAGAGACCCAGTACTTC
D: -; V: TRBV7-9; size: few; J: TRBJ2-3; CDR3: CASSYAINSDTQYF; DNA: TGTGCCAGCAGCTATGCAATCAACTCAGATACGCAGTATTTT
D: TRBD2; V: TRBV7-2; size: -; J: TRBJ2-3; CDR3: CASSLARGGLSTDAQYF; DNA: TGTGCCAGCAGCTTAGCGCGGGGGGGACTTAGCACAGATGCGCAGTATTTT
D: TRBD1; V: TRBV20-1; size: few; J: TRBJ2-5; CDR3: CSAAGTGDQETQYF; DNA: TGCAGTGCTGCCGGGACAGGGGACCAAGAGACCCAGTACTTC
D: -; V: TRBV6-1; size: many; J: TRBJ2-3; CDR3: CASTGQSTDTQYF; DNA: TGTGCCAGTACAGGGCAGTCCACAGATACGCAGTATTTT
D: -; V: TRBV7-9; size: few; J: TRBJ1-3; CDR3: CASSLVGEGMENTIYF; DNA: TGTGCCAGCAGCTTAGTCGGAGAGGGGATGGAAAACACCATATATTTT
D: TRBD1; V: TRBV29-1; size: few; J: TRBJ2-2; CDR3: CSFSQGAPGGELFF; DNA: TGCAGTTTCTCCCAGGGGGCGCCGGGCGGGGAGCTGTTTTTT
D: -; V: TRBV7-2; size: -; J: TRBJ1-5; CDR3: CAGSLVANQPQHF; DNA: TGTGCCGGCAGCTTAGTTGCTAACCAGCCCCAGCATTTT
D: -; V: TRBV10-1; size: once; J: TRBJ1-1; CDR3: CASSDTIRTEAFF; DNA: TGCGCCAGCAGTGACACCATACGCACTGAAGCTTTCTTT